Below, one TCR beta chain is given with its context. The antigen is undetermined. The length of the CDR3 is 16 residues. V dropped 6 bases and J dropped 8 bases, with 21 bases sitting between them. Germline CDR1 reads SGHDT; CDR2 reads YYEEEE. The sample belongs to a study of vaccination and CD4 T cells after COVID-19. The Oncomine TCR Beta short-read assay sequenced DNA from cultured CD4+ T cells. From the PCR reads, TCRdb called clonotypes with MiXCR, one entry per CDR3 protein. The data contain approximately 10,000 distinct CDR3 sequences, 35% to 50% of them singletons. Regarding treatment: roughly 11-day PBMC culture with coronavirus spike peptide pools or control peptides (ViraFEST assay).

The sequencing used cultured CD4+ T cells from blood, collected after SARS-CoV-2 vaccination. The chain combines TRBV5-6 with TRBJ1-6; D may be TRBD1 (5 bases). The receptor was derived from a human donor with COVID-19. CDR3: CASIRSGQWGYSPLHF. DNA of the CDR3: TGTGCCAGCATCCGGTCGGGGCAGTGGGGTTATTCACCCCTCCACTTT.